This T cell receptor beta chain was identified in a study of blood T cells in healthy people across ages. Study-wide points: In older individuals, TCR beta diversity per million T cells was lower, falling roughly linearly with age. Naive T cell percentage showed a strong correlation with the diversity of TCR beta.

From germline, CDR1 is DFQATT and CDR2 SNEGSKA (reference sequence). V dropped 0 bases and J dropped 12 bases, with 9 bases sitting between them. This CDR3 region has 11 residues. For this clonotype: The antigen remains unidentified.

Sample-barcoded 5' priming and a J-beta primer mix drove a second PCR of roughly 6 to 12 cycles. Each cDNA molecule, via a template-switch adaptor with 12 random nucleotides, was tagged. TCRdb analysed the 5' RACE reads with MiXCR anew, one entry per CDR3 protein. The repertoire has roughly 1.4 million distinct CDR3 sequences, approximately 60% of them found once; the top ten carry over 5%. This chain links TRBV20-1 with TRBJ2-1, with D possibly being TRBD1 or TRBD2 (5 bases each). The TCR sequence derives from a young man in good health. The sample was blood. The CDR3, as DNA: TGCAGTGCTAGAGATAGGGACGCGCAGTTCTTC. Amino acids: CSARDRDAQFF.